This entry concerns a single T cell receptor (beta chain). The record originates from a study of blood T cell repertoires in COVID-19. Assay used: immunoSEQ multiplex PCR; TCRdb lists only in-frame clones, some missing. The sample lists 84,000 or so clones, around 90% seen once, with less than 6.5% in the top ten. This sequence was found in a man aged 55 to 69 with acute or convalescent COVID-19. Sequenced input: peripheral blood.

This CDR3 reads CASSIRDTGELFF. DNA of the CDR3: TGTGCCAGCAGCATCCGGGACACCGGGGAGCTGTTTTTT. V usage is TRBV11-2 and J usage is TRBJ2-2; D uncertain. CDR3 length equals 13 residues. Per germline, CDR1 SGHAT and CDR2 FQNNGV. V was cut by 5 bases and J by 3 bases, with 7 bases left in between.